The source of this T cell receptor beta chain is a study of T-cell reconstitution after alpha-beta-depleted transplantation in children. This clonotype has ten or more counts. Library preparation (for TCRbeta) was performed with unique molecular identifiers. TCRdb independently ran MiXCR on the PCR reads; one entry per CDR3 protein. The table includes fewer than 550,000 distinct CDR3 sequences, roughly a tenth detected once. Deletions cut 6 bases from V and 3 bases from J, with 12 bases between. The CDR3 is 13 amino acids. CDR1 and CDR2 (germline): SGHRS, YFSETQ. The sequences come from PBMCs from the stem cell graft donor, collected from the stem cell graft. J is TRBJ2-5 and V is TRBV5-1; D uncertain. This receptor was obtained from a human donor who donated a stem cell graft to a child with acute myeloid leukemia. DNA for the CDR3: TGCGCCAGCACGGCTCAATCAAAAGAGACCCAGTACTTC. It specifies CASTAQSKETQYF.